These 5 T cell receptor beta chains were sequenced from one sample in a study of T cell changes during pregnancy in multiple sclerosis. Sequencing was performed with immunoSEQ multiplex PCR; in TCRdb, only in-frame clones are kept and a portion is missing. The repertoire holds tens of thousands of clones, with about 94% as singletons. The material sequenced was peripheral blood, taken in the third trimester of pregnancy. Source of these receptors: a female donor with multiple sclerosis, enrolled in a pregnancy study.

This sequence joins TRBV9 and TRBJ2-1, with 9 bases aligning to TRBD2. The CDR3 loop spans 16 amino acids. The V segment lost 0 bases and the J segment 8 bases; nucleotides outside the gene matches: 9. CDR1 and CDR2 (germline): SGDLS, YYNGEE. CDR3 coding DNA: TGTGCCAGCAGCGTAGATTTCCGGCGGGGGGGCTATGAGCAGTTCTTC. Translated, it gives CASSVDFRRGGYEQFF.

V gene TRBV11-2 combines with J gene TRBJ2-7; a possible D gene is TRBD1 (5 bases). V lost 2 bases and J 5 bases, leaving 7 bases between the germline ends. The CDR3 runs 12 residues. Germline CDR1 SGHAT, CDR2 FQNNGV. Here the CDR3 reads CASSLQGNEQYF. CDR3 coding DNA: TGTGCCAGCAGCTTACAGGGTAACGAGCAGTACTTC.

This chain links TRBV19 with TRBJ2-4; 16 nucleotides align to TRBD2. The junction had 8 bases not matched to a gene; V was cut back by 5 bases and J by 1 base. This CDR3 has 19 amino acids. Germline CDR1 reads LNHDA; CDR2 reads SQIVND (reference sequence). The DNA for the CDR3 is TGTGCCAGTAGTGGGGCCGGGACTAGCGGGGGGGCGGCCAAAAACATTCAGTACTTC. Its translation is CASSGAGTSGGAAKNIQYF.

The rearrangement joins TRBV19 to TRBJ1-1; D not resolved. The CDR3 sequence is 13 residues long. V lost 9 bases, J lost 4 bases, and 15 bases lay in between. Germline CDR1 is LNHDA and CDR2 is SQIVND (reference sequence). The CDR3 sequence: CASSVVFPTEAFF. In DNA, the CDR3 is TGTGCCAGCTCCGTAGTCTTTCCCACTGAAGCTTTCTTT.

The V gene is TRBV11-2, the J gene TRBJ2-1, with D perhaps TRBD1 (6 bases). The CDR3 extends over 16 amino acids. V lost 5 bases, J lost 2 bases, and 16 bases lay in between. Germline CDR1 is SGHAT and CDR2 is FQNNGV. The CDR3 DNA reads TGTGCCAGCAGCGCCATAAGGGGGATAACCTACAATGAGCAGTTCTTC. This gives the protein CASSAIRGITYNEQFF. The full variable domain, completed using reference TRBV11-2 and TRBJ2-1, is EAGVAQSPRYKIIEKRQSVAFWCNPISGHATLYWYQQILGQGPKLLIQFQNNGVVDDSQLPKDRFSAERLKGVDSTLKIQPAKLEDSAVYLCASSAIRGITYNEQFFGPGTRLTVL.